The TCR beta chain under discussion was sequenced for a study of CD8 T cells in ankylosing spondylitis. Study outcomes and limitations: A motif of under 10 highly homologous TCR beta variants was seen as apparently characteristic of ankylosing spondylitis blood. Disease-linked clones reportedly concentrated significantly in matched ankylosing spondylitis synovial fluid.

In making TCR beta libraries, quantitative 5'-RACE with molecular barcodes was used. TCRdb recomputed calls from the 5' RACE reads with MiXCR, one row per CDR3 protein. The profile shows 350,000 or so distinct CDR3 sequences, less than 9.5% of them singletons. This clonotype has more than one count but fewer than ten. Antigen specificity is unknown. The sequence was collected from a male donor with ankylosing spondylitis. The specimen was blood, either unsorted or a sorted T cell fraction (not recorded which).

The CDR3, as DNA: TGTGCCAGCAGTTTAGGTTCAGGGAATGAAAAACTGTTTTTT. Protein sequence: CASSLGSGNEKLFF. V is TRBV12-3 or TRBV12-4 and J is TRBJ1-4; D might be TRBD1 (5 bases). This CDR3 is 14 amino acids long. V was trimmed by 1 base and J by 5 bases, leaving 8 bases between them.